This TCR beta chain was sequenced during a study of identical twins (dated by TCRdb to about 2016). In terms of the full investigation: To test whether fetal clonotypes persist, the study used deep sequencing on TCR alpha and beta repertoires from monozygotic twins, unrelated adults of various ages, and cord blood. Replicate twin experiments were performed at different times using different library preparation protocols to rule out contamination.

V and J lose 3 bases and 2 bases, and a span of 3 bases separates them. The CDR3, cysteine through phenylalanine, is 12 amino acids long. Left in the record is the CDR3 DNA by itself, 36 bases read in frame from the first base. All donors were healthy Caucasians. Three pairs of female monozygotic twins, all aged roughly 18 to 29 years, were included in the twin cohort. RNA for TCR libraries was isolated from peripheral blood mononuclear cells. Libraries came from 5' RACE. Instrument on record: Illumina HiSeq 2000. A universal primer binding site was added through template switching, and the final cDNA carried a unique molecular identifier so that TCR cDNA molecules could be counted accurately. Specific primers in the conserved constant-segment region were used to synthesize first-strand cDNA for TCR alpha and beta chains. Each cDNA library was double barcoded, with a SMART-Mk sample barcode plus Illumina barcodes, to control for contamination. TruSeq adapter sequences and Illumina sample barcodes were added in two successive PCR steps. The TCR alpha and beta cDNA libraries were sequenced on the Illumina HiSeq platform using custom primers. The study's own analysis went as follows. MiGEC was used to process raw reads and extract unique molecular identifiers, and MiXCR was used to find CDR3 positions. For each individual, recombination models were inferred using an EM algorithm with the repgenHMM and IGoR tools. The tcR package in R was used for shared clonotype analysis, with sharing normalized by the product of cloneset sizes. To study raw recombination without the effects of thymic and clonal selection, out-of-frame nonproductive sequences were analyzed. Through fastp at Q25 and MiXCR, TCRdb rebuilt clones from the public reads, retaining in-frame beta chains. Rows with one shared CDR3 protein collapse into an entry with the most common genes and DNA. TCRdb, rather than the study authors, made the V and J calls. For this sample there are about 900,000 distinct CDR3 sequences; approximately 13% appear just once. The biggest ten clones account for 1.5% to 2% of the sample.

This clonotype was observed many times. It has no known antigen specificity. No clone much larger than this one lies a single base away; base qualities are absent. Results and caveats for the whole study, not just this receptor: Fewer insertions were carried by abundant cord blood beta clonotypes; a weaker similar trend was observed in young adult naive repertoires, while no such trend was observed in memory repertoires. In beta out-of-frame sequences, excess twin sharing was weaker, because having fewer shared sequences lowered the signal-to-noise ratio. Invariant T cells such as MAIT and iNKT could partly confound zero-insertion analyses, though diverse VJ usage argued against this for most clonotypes. In monozygotic twins, recombination models systematically underestimated out-of-frame TCR alpha sharing, but the models matched the sharing seen between unrelated individuals. Because the same donors could not be followed over many years, the conclusions relied on cross-sectional statistical analysis. Out-of-frame TCR alpha sequences shared between twins showed an excess of low generation-probability sequences compared with coincidental sharing between unrelated individuals.

The same sample was also studied in work on yellow fever vaccine responses in identical twins. As that second study puts it: According to the authors, the vaccine-induced T cell response in identical twins seemed to be partly convergent and partly specific to each individual. The study precisely tracked vaccine-responding T cell clones in identical twins.

The V gene is TRBV12-3 or TRBV12-4 and the J gene is TRBJ2-3; a confident D gene designation cannot be given. Sequenced input: PBMCs. The clonotype originates from a woman under 30 in good health. The DNA reads as follows: TGTGCCAGCAGTTTCGACACAGATACGCAGTATTTT. Translated, this gives CASSFDTDTQYF.